The 25 T cell receptor beta chains below all came from one sample that was sequenced in a study of regulatory and conventional T cells in RAG deficiency. Sequencing used immunoSEQ multiplex PCR; TCRdb keeps in-frame clones, though not all of them. The table lists under 35,000 clones, 70% to 90% of them singletons. These data were also filed under a second study, of regulatory T cells. According to that study: The primer mix had 52 TRBV and 13 TRBJ primers.

Sequenced material: CD8+ T cells sorted from blood. These receptors all stem from a human donor in good health.

This clone was counted a few times. The CDR3 sequence: CASSEMVEGLGYTF. CDR3 nucleotides: TGTGCCAGCAGTGAGATGGTGGAAGGGTTGGGCTACACCTTC. J is TRBJ1-2 and V is TRBV6-1; D is uncertain. The V end was cut by 3 bases, the J end by 8 bases, with 16 bases between. Germline lookup yields CDR1 MNHNS and CDR2 SASEGT. This CDR3 contains 14 residues.

This clone was seen a single time. The CDR3 bases are TGCGCCAGCAGCTTATTTACCGTGGGAGAGTTTTCCCTTAGCACAGATACGCAGTATTTT. Encoded protein: CASSLFTVGEFSLSTDTQYF. J is TRBJ2-3 and V is TRBV5-1, with TRBD2 as a possible D gene (5 bases). Germline CDR1 is SGHRS and CDR2 is YFSETQ. Trimming stripped 2 bases from V and 0 bases from J, with 25 bases between. The length of the CDR3 is 20 residues.

The rearrangement links TRBV5-4 to TRBJ1-3; a possible D gene is TRBD1 (6 bases). V gave up 4 bases and J gave up 2 bases, with 10 bases separating them. CDR3 length: 14 amino acids. Germline V gene sequence: CDR1 SGHNT, CDR2 YYREEE (reference sequence). The CDR3 DNA sequence: TGTGCCAGCAGCCCCAGGGGTACTGGAAACACCATATATTTT. Its protein is CASSPRGTGNTIYF. The full variable domain, completed using reference TRBV5-4 and TRBJ1-3, is ETGVTQSPTHLIKTRGQQVTLRCSSQSGHNTVSWYQQALGQGPQFIFQYYREEENGRGNFPPRFSGLQFPNYSSELNVNALELDDSALYLCASSPRGTGNTIYFGEGSWLTVV.

The V call is TRBV27, the J call TRBJ2-2; unclear D gene. Trimming left V 6 bases short and J 5 bases short, with 10 bases between. In germline, CDR1 is MNHEY, CDR2 SMNVEV (reference sequence). This CDR3 is built from 13 residues. The CDR3 loop reads CASSPGRTGELFF. The CDR3 bases are TGTGCCAGCAGCCCTGGAAGAACCGGGGAGCTGTTTTTT.

V is TRBV5-4 and J is TRBJ1-2; D call uncertain. Deletions cut 4 bases from V and 6 bases from J, with 19 bases between. Germline loops: CDR1 SGHNT, CDR2 YYREEE (reference sequence). This CDR3 comprises 15 residues. The CDR3 DNA reads as TGTGCCAGCAGCCCCGGGGAAGGGATCCCGGATGGCTACACCTTC. It specifies CASSPGEGIPDGYTF.

The V call is TRBV6-9, the J call TRBJ1-5, with D possibly TRBD1 on 5 matching bases. Germline-derived CDR1 and CDR2 are MNHGY and SVAAGI. The CDR3 is 14 residues long. Trimming shortened V by 8 bases and J by 4 bases, and 15 bases separated the two germline ends. CDR3 in DNA: TGTGCCAGCTCCCCCTCCTGGGGGAATCAGCCCCAGCATTTT. Encoded protein: CASSPSWGNQPQHF.

Concerning this clone: Only one base separates this from a far larger clonotype, so it likely reflects a read error. The chain uses TRBV4-2 and TRBJ2-1; D may be TRBD2 (5 bases). CDR1 LGHNA and CDR2 YNFKEQ come from the germline V gene. This CDR3 contains 16 residues. CDR3 bases: TGTGCCATCAGCCAAGGGTCGCTAGCTAAAACCCCTGTGGAGTTCTTC. This translates into CAISQGSLAKTPVEFF.

This clone was detected a few times. J is TRBJ1-6 and V is TRBV6-1; possibly TRBD1 for D (5 bases). V lost 11 bases and J 6 bases, leaving 17 bases between the germline ends. Germline CDR1 MNHNS, CDR2 SASEGT. This CDR3 region has 14 residues. For the CDR3, the DNA is TGTGCCGGTAGGGGCGGGGAGGGTAATTCACCCCTCCACTTT. It is translated as CAGRGGEGNSPLHF.

The V gene is TRBV19, the J gene TRBJ1-1; D possibly corresponds to TRBD1 (6 bases). The CDR3 runs 17 residues. Germline V gives CDR1 LNHDA, CDR2 SQIVND (reference sequence). V was trimmed by 3 bases and J by 1 base, leaving 18 bases between them. CDR3 region: CASSIPGAGVKNTEAFF. CDR3 DNA sequence: TGTGCCAGTAGTATCCCCGGGGCAGGGGTTAAGAACACTGAAGCTTTCTTT.

This chain links TRBV6-1 with TRBJ2-3; D is possibly TRBD1 (5 bases). The CDR3 is made up of 15 amino acids. Trimming removed 4 bases at V and 2 bases at J, with 13 bases between. CDR1 is MNHNS, CDR2 SASEGT, per germline. CDR3 DNA sequence: TGTGCCAGCAGTGGGATAGGCAGGGACACAGATACGCAGTATTTT. Protein: CASSGIGRDTDTQYF.

CDR3 nucleotides: TGTGCCAGCAGTAAGACTAGCGGAGCCTCCTACGAGCAGTACTTC. It is translated as CASSKTSGASYEQYF. The chain has TRBV6-5 and TRBJ2-7, with 9 bases fitting TRBD2. The CDR3 spans 15 residues. Per germline, CDR1 MNHEY and CDR2 SVGAGI. V shed 5 bases, J shed 0 bases, and the junction held 5 bases outside the gene matches.

The chain couples TRBV2 to TRBJ1-5, with 7 bases that match TRBD1. CDR1 is SNHLY and CDR2 is FYNNEI in the germline V gene. V lost 6 bases and J lost 4; bases outside the gene matches: 6. CDR3 size: 14 residues. CDR3 nucleotide sequence: TGTGCCAGCAGCAATACAGGGGTTAATCAGCCCCAGCATTTT. Encoded protein: CASSNTGVNQPQHF.

The chain uses TRBV21-1 and TRBJ1-2; whether TRBD1, the table's D call, matches the DNA was not checked. TRBV21-1 is a recognized pseudogene. CDR3 size: 17 residues. The DNA of the CDR3 is TGTGCCAGCAGCAAAGCACGGAACAGGGAGTCGGGCTATGGCTACACCTTC. It codes for CASSKARNRESGYGYTF.

J is TRBJ2-5 and V is TRBV13; 13 nucleotides line up with TRBD2. J lost 0 bases, V lost 5 bases, and 6 bases had no gene match. The CDR3 covers 17 residues. Germline V gene sequence: CDR1 PRHDT, CDR2 FYEKMQ (reference sequence). The CDR3 nucleotides are TGTGCCAGCAGCCGTTGGGGACTAGCGGGGTACCAAGAGACCCAGTACTTC. The encoded protein is CASSRWGLAGYQETQYF.

The CDR3 loop is CASSLYTGGDTQYF. The CDR3 DNA is TGTGCCAGCAGCCTATACACCGGTGGAGATACGCAGTATTTT. The chain is built from TRBV7-8 and TRBJ2-3; D is unresolved. CDR3 length: 14 amino acids. V lost 5 bases to trimming and J lost 5 bases, with 14 bases between them. Germline lookup yields CDR1 SGHVS and CDR2 FQNEAQ.

This clone was found once. J is TRBJ2-7 and V is TRBV27; 7 bases align to TRBD2. Germline V gene sequence: CDR1 MNHEY, CDR2 SMNVEV (reference sequence). The CDR3 sequence is 13 residues long. Germline trimming cut 5 bases from V and 4 bases from J; bases unmatched to any gene: 5. CDR3 nucleotides: TGTGCCAGCAGTCCCGGGGGGTCTTACGAGCAGTACTTC. It yields the protein CASSPGGSYEQYF.

The chain joins TRBV5-4 to TRBJ2-3; 8 nucleotides line up with TRBD2. Germline V gene lookup returns CDR1 SGHNT and CDR2 YYREEE (reference sequence). The CDR3 has 16 residues. Trimming took 4 bases from V and 6 from J; bases not matched to a gene: 13. CDR3 protein: CASSNGGGELADTQYF. CDR3 coding DNA: TGTGCCAGCAGCAACGGGGGGGGAGAGCTTGCGGATACGCAGTATTTT. Complete variable domain (other parts from reference TRBV5-4 and TRBJ2-3): ETGVTQSPTHLIKTRGQQVTLRCSSQSGHNTVSWYQQALGQGPQFIFQYYREEENGRGNFPPRFSGLQFPNYSSELNVNALELDDSALYLCASSNGGGELADTQYFGPGTRLTVL.

V and J are TRBV27 and TRBJ2-7, with 11 bases lining up with TRBD2. CDR1 and CDR2 (germline): MNHEY, SMNVEV (reference sequence). The CDR3 is 13 residues long. The V gene end was trimmed by 6 bases and the J gene end by 4 bases; junction bases not matched to a gene: 2. The CDR3 is CASSLAGGYEQYF. CDR3 DNA: TGTGCCAGCAGCCTAGCGGGAGGTTACGAGCAGTACTTC.

This clone has just one count. The chain recombines TRBV30 with TRBJ1-2, with D perhaps TRBD1 (5 bases). V was cut by 2 bases and J by 8 bases, with 15 bases left in between. Germline lookup yields CDR1 GTSNPN and CDR2 SVGIG (reference sequence). This CDR3 is 13 amino acids long. CDR3 amino acids: CAWSYGGGEGYTF. CDR3 nucleotide sequence: TGTGCCTGGAGTTACGGAGGAGGGGAGGGCTACACCTTC.

The rearrangement joins TRBV27 to TRBJ1-5; TRBD1 is a possible D gene (5 bases). Germline values: CDR1 MNHEY, CDR2 SMNVEV (reference sequence). Deletions cut 3 bases from V and 6 bases from J, with 12 bases between. The CDR3 loop spans 14 amino acids. The CDR3 sequence: CASSFLGETQPQHF. The CDR3 nucleotides are TGTGCCAGCAGTTTTCTGGGGGAGACTCAGCCCCAGCATTTT.

This chain joins TRBV11-3 and TRBJ2-5, with 11 nucleotides matching TRBD2. Trimming removed 5 bases from V and 3 bases from J; junction bases left unmatched: 5. Germline V CDR1 and CDR2: SGHNT, YENEEA. There are 15 residues in the CDR3. Here the CDR3 reads CASSETSGVEETQYF. The CDR3 DNA follows: TGTGCCAGCAGCGAGACTAGCGGGGTTGAAGAGACCCAGTACTTC.

V usage is TRBV27 and J usage is TRBJ2-7; either TRBD1 or TRBD2 may supply D (5 bases each). V was shortened by 4 bases and J by 5 bases, with 15 bases between the two germline ends. Germline values: CDR1 MNHEY, CDR2 SMNVEV (reference sequence). This CDR3 contains 14 residues. The CDR3: CASSSPGGWDEQYF. The DNA of the CDR3 is TGTGCCAGCAGTTCTCCTGGGGGTTGGGACGAGCAGTACTTC.

Remarks on this clone: The junction departs from the called germline gene at one end, perhaps through a read error. CDR3 sequence: CASIGLAGGASDF. The CDR3 DNA reads TGTGCCAGCATCGGACTAGCGGGAGGGGCTTCCGACTTC. The rearrangement links TRBV6-1 to TRBJ2-4, with 15 positions matching TRBD2. The CDR3 consists of 13 residues. The germline CDR1 and CDR2 sequences are MNHNS and SASEGT.

This clone has a handful of counts. The J gene is TRBJ2-6, the V gene TRBV6-1; weak D call: TRBD2 (6 bases). CDR1 and CDR2 from the germline V gene are MNHNS and SASEGT. This CDR3 spans 16 amino acids. V was trimmed by 4 bases and J by 0 bases, leaving 10 bases between them. CDR3 region: CASSAAGNSGANVLTF. CDR3 coding DNA: TGTGCCAGCAGTGCCGCGGGGAACTCTGGGGCCAACGTCCTGACTTTC.

The chain joins TRBV7-3 to TRBJ2-7; D unclear. There are 13 residues in the CDR3. Germline V gene sequence: CDR1 SGHTA, CDR2 FQGTGA. Trimming left V 1 base short and J 1 base short, with 5 bases between. The CDR3 is CASSLSSSYEQYF. CDR3 nucleotide sequence: TGTGCCAGCAGCTTAAGTTCTTCCTACGAGCAGTACTTC. Supplemented by reference TRBV7-3 and TRBJ2-7, the full variable domain reads GAGVSQTPSNKVTEKGKYVELRCDPISGHTALYWYRQSLGQGPEFLIYFQGTGAADDSGLPNDRFFAVRPEGSVSTLKIQRTERGDSAVYLCASSLSSSYEQYFGPGTRLTVT.